What follows describes a single TCR beta chain. Its antigen is currently unknown. The data are from a study of cytomegalovirus exposure and HLA in healthy donors. Study details: Of the donors genotyped, approximately 430 in all, around 77% fell in the Caucasian-associated ancestry cluster.

The CDR3 consists of 15 residues. V was clipped by 1 base and J by 5 bases, with 14 bases between them. Germline loops: CDR1 SEHNR, CDR2 FQNEAQ (reference sequence). Those who donated were healthy bone marrow donors. The study's findings and limits: By HLA locus, TCR association rates varied in a later analysis, with DRB1 showing the most and HLA-C the fewest.

The study ran its PCR with 60 Vbeta and 13 Jbeta primers. The repertoire was sequenced with immunoSEQ multiplex PCR; TCRdb's copy has only in-frame clones and lacks some. The top ten hold 1.5% to 2% of the sample, which has some 190,000 clones, 79% seen once. Sequencing input: PBMCs. The chain joins TRBV7-9 to TRBJ1-1; a weak D match, TRBD1 (5 bases). The clonotype was recovered from a woman under 30 in good health and CMV-seronegative. CDR3 nucleotides: TGTGCCAGCAGCTTAGATTTAGGGGTAGGGACTGAAGCTTTCTTT. Its protein product is CASSLDLGVGTEAFF.